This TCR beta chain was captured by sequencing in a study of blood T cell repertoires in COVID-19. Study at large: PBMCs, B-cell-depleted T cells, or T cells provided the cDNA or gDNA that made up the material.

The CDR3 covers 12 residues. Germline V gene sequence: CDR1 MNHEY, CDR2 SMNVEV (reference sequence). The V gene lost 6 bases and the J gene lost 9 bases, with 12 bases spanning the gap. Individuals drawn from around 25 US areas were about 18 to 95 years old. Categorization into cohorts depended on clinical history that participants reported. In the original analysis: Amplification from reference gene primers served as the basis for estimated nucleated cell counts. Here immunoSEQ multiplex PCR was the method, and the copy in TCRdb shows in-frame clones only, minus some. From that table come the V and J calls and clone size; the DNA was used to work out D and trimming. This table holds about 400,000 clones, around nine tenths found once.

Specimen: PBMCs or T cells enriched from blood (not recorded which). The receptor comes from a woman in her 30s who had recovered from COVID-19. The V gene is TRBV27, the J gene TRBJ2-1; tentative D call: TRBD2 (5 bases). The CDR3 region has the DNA TGTGCCAGCAGCTTGGTCGGAGGTGAGCAGTTCTTC. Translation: CASSLVGGEQFF.